The T cell receptor (beta chain) under discussion was sequenced for a study of shared clonotypes between healthy human individuals. Genomic DNA of every subset was divided equally among multiple immunoSEQ plates. Template for every sorted-subset replicate PCR totaled around 200 ng DNA, 25,000 to 30,000 T cell genomes. TCRdb keeps only in-frame clones here, not all; method: immunoSEQ multiplex PCR. Among 2 million to 3 million clones listed, under 95% were seen once. Trimming shortened V by 8 bases and J by 2 bases, and 12 bases separated the two germline ends. CDR3 length: 13 residues. The germline V gene has CDR1 LNHDA and CDR2 SQIVND (reference sequence). Each of the donors was a healthy adult who was HIV-negative and had not had a recent acute infection or vaccination.

This TCR derives from a man younger than 35 in good health. Some clones in this sample may be carry-over from other donors' samples. The chain employs TRBV19 and TRBJ1-1; D not certain. Sequences were obtained from naive CD4+ T cells from PBMCs. The subset: CD45RA+ positively selected. The CDR3 loop is CASEHPFNTEAFF. The CDR3 DNA reads as TGTGCCAGTGAGCACCCATTTAACACTGAAGCTTTCTTT.